The 11 T cell receptor beta chains in this list originate from one sample, sequenced in a study of blood T cell repertoires in COVID-19. Here immunoSEQ multiplex PCR was the method, and the copy in TCRdb shows in-frame clones only, minus some. The top ten hold approximately 0.76% of the sample, which has around 100,000 clones, around 80% seen once. Sequencing used peripheral blood. All receptors derive from a woman aged 70-85 years with acute or convalescent COVID-19.

The gene calls are TRBV9 and TRBJ2-5, with TRBD1 matching over 7 bases. Germline lookup yields CDR1 SGDLS and CDR2 YYNGEE. This CDR3 has 15 residues. The ends lost 3 bases at V and 5 bases at J; junction bases unmatched: 10. Here the CDR3 reads CASSASTGRWETQYF. The CDR3 nucleotides are TGTGCCAGCAGCGCGTCGACAGGGCGGTGGGAGACCCAGTACTTC.

The sample holds one count of this clone. The rearrangement joins TRBV5-6 to TRBJ2-1; possible D gene TRBD1, 5 bases. V lost 1 base, J lost 10 bases, and 12 bases lay in between. Germline CDR1 reads SGHDT; CDR2 reads YYEEEE. This CDR3 has 13 residues. CDR3 DNA: TGTGCCAGCAGCTTGTGGGGCGGCTTAGAGCAGTTCTTC. Protein sequence: CASSLWGGLEQFF.

The chain carries TRBV4-1 and TRBJ1-2; D uncertain. V lost 3 bases to trimming and J lost 8 bases, with 13 bases between them. Germline lookup yields CDR1 MGHRA and CDR2 YSYEKL. The CDR3 length is 13 residues. The CDR3: CASSQEAVVGYTF. CDR3 in DNA: TGCGCCAGCAGCCAGGAGGCTGTGGTGGGCTACACCTTC.

The J gene is TRBJ1-5, the V gene TRBV5-1; D ambiguous. In germline, CDR1 is SGHRS, CDR2 YFSETQ. The CDR3 contains 16 residues. The germline V and J ends were trimmed by 0 bases and 3 bases, with 13 bases remaining between them. CDR3 region: CASSLGHGFDNQPQHF. The CDR3 DNA reads TGCGCCAGCAGCTTGGGGCACGGGTTCGACAATCAGCCCCAGCATTTT.

The rearrangement links TRBV19 to TRBJ2-2, with a tentative D call TRBD1 (6 bases). The CDR3 contains 14 residues. V lost 4 bases and J lost 1, with 7 bases in between. Germline-derived CDR1 and CDR2 are LNHDA and SQIVND (reference sequence). The CDR3 nucleotides are TGTGCCAGTAGTACGGGACAGAACACCGGGGAGCTGTTTTTT. Translating gives CASSTGQNTGELFF.

The genes are TRBV5-1 and TRBJ2-3, with 7 bases that match TRBD2. Trimming cost V 0 bases and J 1 base; bases outside gene matches: 8. The CDR3 runs 17 residues. Per the germline V gene, CDR1 is SGHRS and CDR2 is YFSETQ. CDR3 in DNA: TGCGCCAGCAGCTTGGGAAGGTCCAGCGGGGGCACAGATACGCAGTATTTT. Amino acid sequence: CASSLGRSSGGTDTQYF.

The chain's CDR3 is CASSLGRQRMNTEAFF. In DNA form, the CDR3 reads TGCGCCAGCAGCTTAGGACGACAGCGAATGAACACTGAAGCTTTCTTT. The rearrangement uses TRBV5-1 and TRBJ1-1, with D possibly matching TRBD1 (5 bases). The V gene lost 2 bases and the J gene lost 0 bases, with 14 bases spanning the gap. Germline CDR1 reads SGHRS; CDR2 reads YFSETQ. This CDR3 is built from 16 residues.

This chain connects TRBV5-3 to TRBJ2-7; the D gene is possibly TRBD2 (5 bases). TRBV5-3 is designated an ORF whose function remains uncertain. V was trimmed by 1 base and J by 1 base, leaving 6 bases between them. The length of the CDR3 is 13 residues. CDR3 nucleotide sequence: TGTGCCAGAAGCTTGAGCGGATCCTACGAGCAGTACTTC. Translating gives CARSLSGSYEQYF.

This sequence joins TRBV7-9 and TRBJ1-5, with TRBD1 as a possible D gene (5 bases). V dropped 1 base and J dropped 3 bases, with 13 bases sitting between them. Germline V gene data show CDR1 as SEHNR and CDR2 as FQNEAQ (reference sequence). The CDR3 covers 16 residues. CDR3: CASSLVGAVDNQPQHF. As DNA, the CDR3 is TGTGCCAGCAGCTTAGTAGGGGCTGTAGACAATCAGCCCCAGCATTTT.

This chain uses TRBV24-1 with TRBJ1-5; D unresolved. The CDR3 sequence is 14 residues long. The germline gives CDR1 KGHDR, CDR2 SFDVKD. V lost 7 bases to trimming and J lost 11 bases, with 20 bases between them. This CDR3 reads CATRPRDPQEAQHF. The CDR3 DNA reads as TGTGCCACCAGACCCCGGGATCCCCAAGAGGCCCAGCATTTT.

This clone was seen once. The rearrangement links TRBV19 to TRBJ2-5, with 7 bases matching TRBD2. The germline gives CDR1 LNHDA, CDR2 SQIVND (reference sequence). The junction had 4 bases not matched to a gene; V was cut back by 5 bases and J by 4 bases. The CDR3 length is 13 residues. The CDR3 is CASSGGRGETQYF. Written as DNA, the CDR3 is TGTGCCAGTAGTGGGGGGAGGGGAGAGACCCAGTACTTC.